Sequencing of this T cell receptor beta chain was carried out in a study of blood T cell repertoires in COVID-19. Study context: Donors in the United States, Italy and Spain gave samples during acute or convalescent COVID-19. The analysed material was cDNA or gDNA that came from T cells, B-cell-depleted T cells, or PBMCs.

Assay used: immunoSEQ multiplex PCR; TCRdb lists only in-frame clones, some missing. The data show about 150,000 clones, 91% seen once. This clone was recorded a few times. The CDR3 is 14 amino acids. Trimming removed 0 bases from V and 5 bases from J; junction bases left unmatched: 4. Germline V gene lookup returns CDR1 GTSNPN and CDR2 SVGIG (reference sequence). This sequence was found in a man aged 50 to 60 with acute or convalescent COVID-19. The rearrangement links TRBV30 to TRBJ1-5, with 7 bases that match TRBD1. The sequenced sample consisted of peripheral blood. The CDR3: CAWSVRQGDQPQHF. The CDR3 nucleotides are TGTGCCTGGAGTGTACGACAGGGCGATCAGCCCCAGCATTTT.